Following are 26 T cell receptor beta chains from one sample sequenced in a study of shared clonotypes between healthy human individuals. TCRdb keeps only in-frame clones here, not all; method: immunoSEQ multiplex PCR. The sample yields approximately 640,000 clones, 90% seen once. Sequencing input: memory CD8+ T cells from PBMCs. As for subset: CD45RO+ cells pooled with CCR7-negative TemRA cells. The receptors here all came from a man younger than 35 in good health. Some clones in this sample may be carry-over from other donors' samples.

The chain couples TRBV5-6 to TRBJ2-3, with 8 bases lining up with TRBD2. The germline V gene encodes CDR1 SGHDT and CDR2 YYEEEE. The CDR3 spans 17 residues. V lost 0 bases and J lost 2; bases outside the gene matches: 8. CDR3 amino acids: CASSLGRRGLVTDTQYF. The DNA for the CDR3 is TGTGCCAGCAGCTTGGGAAGACGGGGACTAGTCACAGATACGCAGTATTTT.

This chain uses TRBV6-5 with TRBJ1-2; perhaps TRBD1 as D (5 bases). This CDR3 has 15 amino acids. The V end was cut by 6 bases, the J end by 4 bases, with 18 bases between. Germline V gene lookup returns CDR1 MNHEY and CDR2 SVGAGI. The CDR3 DNA sequence: TGTGCCAGCAGCCCTAGACTAACAGGATTCTATGGCTACACCTTC. This encodes CASSPRLTGFYGYTF.

V gene TRBV28 combines with J gene TRBJ2-7, with D hard to call. Germline V lookup: CDR1 MDHEN, CDR2 SYDVKM. V lost 7 bases, J lost 2 bases, and 15 bases lay in between. The CDR3 has 14 residues. CDR3 DNA sequence: TGTGCCAGCAAGGAAACGGGTCTCCCCTACGAGCAGTACTTC. This translates into CASKETGLPYEQYF.

The chain combines TRBV7-9 with TRBJ2-1; D is possibly TRBD2 (6 bases). Germline CDR1 and CDR2: SEHNR and FQNEAQ (reference sequence). This CDR3 region has 16 residues. Trimming left V 1 base short and J 3 bases short, with 13 bases between. The CDR3 nucleotides are TGTGCCAGCAGCTTAGGCCGGGACTGGATCTACAATGAGCAGTTCTTC. It is translated as CASSLGRDWIYNEQFF.

This clone was seen just once. This sequence joins TRBV5-5 and TRBJ1-1; D gene uncertain. Germline CDR1 is SGHKS and CDR2 is YYEKEE (reference sequence). The CDR3 is 12 residues long. Trimming shortened V by 3 bases and J by 6 bases, and 9 bases separated the two germline ends. The CDR3 DNA reads as TGTGCCAGCAGCTACGGTGTGGCTGAAGCTTTCTTT. It is translated as CASSYGVAEAFF.

The J gene is TRBJ2-5, the V gene TRBV7-8; TRBD2 matches at 7 bases. This CDR3 comprises 14 residues. With V trimmed by 5 bases and J by 5 bases, 8 bases remained unmatched. Germline CDR1 reads SGHVS; CDR2 reads FQNEAQ. CDR3 nucleotide sequence: TGTGCCAGCAGCCCCCCCCGCGGGAGTGAGACCCAGTACTTC. It is translated as CASSPPRGSETQYF.

V and J are TRBV7-7 and TRBJ2-1, with TRBD1 matching over 10 bases. CDR1 and CDR2 from the germline V gene are SSHAT and FNYEAQ (reference sequence). This CDR3 spans 14 amino acids. The ends lost 5 bases at V and 8 bases at J; junction bases unmatched: 6. In DNA form, the CDR3 reads TGTGCCAGCAGCCCTGGGACAGGGGTTCATGAGCAGTTCTTC. It translates to CASSPGTGVHEQFF.

The chain combines TRBV7-9 with TRBJ2-1; possibly TRBD2 for D (5 bases). CDR3 length: 13 amino acids. The V end was cut by 2 bases, the J end by 9 bases, with 11 bases between. Per the germline V gene, CDR1 is SEHNR and CDR2 is FQNEAQ (reference sequence). The CDR3: CASSLPGDLEQFF. In DNA form, the CDR3 reads TGTGCCAGCAGCTTACCCGGGGATCTTGAGCAGTTCTTC.

The rearrangement joins TRBV5-1 to TRBJ2-7; D possibly uses TRBD1 or TRBD2 (5 bases each). CDR1 and CDR2 (germline): SGHRS, YFSETQ. This CDR3 has 15 residues. Trimming stripped 2 bases from V and 5 bases from J, with 17 bases between. CDR3 DNA: TGCGCCAGCAGCTTAGATGGGACCCGCCGTGACGAGCAGTACTTC. Amino acids: CASSLDGTRRDEQYF.

The rearrangement joins TRBV7-3 to TRBJ2-1; the match to TRBD2 covers 7 bases. In germline, CDR1 is SGHTA, CDR2 FQGTGA. The CDR3 sequence is 15 residues long. The V and J ends lost 1 base and 2 bases, in that order; junction bases with no gene match: 2. The CDR3 region is CASSLSLAAYNEQFF. CDR3 coding DNA: TGTGCCAGCAGCTTAAGTCTAGCGGCCTACAATGAGCAGTTCTTC.

This rearrangement joins TRBV4-1 to TRBJ1-1; D is possibly TRBD1 (6 bases). The CDR3 extends over 15 amino acids. Germline V CDR1 and CDR2: MGHRA, YSYEKL. Trimming stripped 0 bases from V and 6 bases from J, with 14 bases between. Here the CDR3 DNA reads TGCGCCAGCAGCCAAGACCAGGGGCGGAGGCCTGAAGCTTTCTTT. Protein: CASSQDQGRRPEAFF.

The chain couples TRBV11-2 to TRBJ2-7, with TRBD1 matching 8 bases. The ends lost 4 bases at V and 3 bases at J; junction bases unmatched: 5. Germline V CDR1 and CDR2: SGHAT, FQNNGV. The CDR3 contains 14 residues. CDR3 amino acids: CASSYGTGSYEQYF. The CDR3 DNA reads as TGTGCCAGCAGCTACGGGACAGGAAGCTACGAGCAGTACTTC.

This clone was observed many times. At the DNA level, this CDR3 is encoded by other sequences in the same sample as well. The chain joins TRBV6-5 to TRBJ2-7; 7 positions match TRBD1. Germline-derived CDR1 and CDR2 are MNHEY and SVGAGI. The CDR3 contains 16 residues. After removal of 0 bases from V and 0 bases from J, the junction contained 5 bases not matched to a gene. As DNA, the CDR3 is TGTGCCAGCAGTTACTCGAGGGACAGCTACTCCTACGAGCAGTACTTC. Its protein is CASSYSRDSYSYEQYF.

This chain joins TRBV7-8 and TRBJ2-1, with 7 bases matching TRBD2. The CDR3 is 17 residues long. V gave up 1 base and J gave up 4 bases; unmatched junction bases: 10. CDR1 and CDR2 from the germline V gene are SGHVS and FQNEAQ. The CDR3 DNA reads TGTGCCAGCAGCTTAGTCGCCGAGGGAGGGATGTACAATGAGCAGTTCTTC. It yields the protein CASSLVAEGGMYNEQFF.

The V gene is TRBV27, the J gene TRBJ2-7; 9 bases fit TRBD1. This CDR3 spans 16 amino acids. Germline V gene lookup returns CDR1 MNHEY and CDR2 SMNVEV (reference sequence). V lost 0 bases, J lost 6 bases, and 9 bases stayed unmatched. Here the CDR3 reads CASSLSWGTGIPEQYF. The CDR3 DNA follows: TGTGCCAGCAGTTTATCGTGGGGGACAGGGATCCCCGAGCAGTACTTC.

The V call is TRBV7-9, the J call TRBJ2-3; D unclear. Germline CDR1 SEHNR, CDR2 FQNEAQ (reference sequence). The CDR3 consists of 13 residues. Trimming removed 5 bases from V and 2 bases from J, with 8 bases in between. The CDR3 bases are TGTGCCAGCAGCGCCTACCACACAGATACGCAGTATTTT. Protein product: CASSAYHTDTQYF.

This chain's CDR3 is CASSFSTGDLETQYF. The CDR3, as DNA: TGCGCCAGCAGCTTCAGCACAGGGGATTTGGAGACCCAGTACTTC. The chain employs TRBV4-1 and TRBJ2-5; 7 bases line up with TRBD1. The J segment lost 5 bases and the V segment lost 5 bases, leaving 11 bases of the junction unmatched. The germline gives CDR1 MGHRA, CDR2 YSYEKL. CDR3 length: 15 amino acids.

The chain links TRBV14 to TRBJ1-1; D remains unclear. The CDR3 totals 14 residues. Germline CDR1 reads SGHDN; CDR2 reads FVKESK. Trimming removed 5 bases at V and 2 bases at J, with 12 bases between. The CDR3 nucleotides read TGTGCCAGCAGCGTCCCGACGGGAAACACTGAAGCTTTCTTT. Amino acid sequence: CASSVPTGNTEAFF.

This chain uses TRBV15 with TRBJ1-2, with D hard to call. This CDR3 has 13 amino acids. CDR1 and CDR2 from the germline V gene are LNHNV and YYDKDF (reference sequence). V was clipped by 3 bases and J by 1 base, with 6 bases between them. The CDR3 sequence is CATSSAHNYGYTF. DNA for the CDR3: TGTGCCACCAGCAGCGCTCATAACTATGGCTACACCTTC.

This clone was seen once. The V call is TRBV7-3, the J call TRBJ2-3; weak D call: TRBD1 (6 bases). This CDR3 is 13 amino acids long. Germline values: CDR1 SGHTA, CDR2 FQGTGA. V lost 4 bases and J lost 6, with 11 bases in between. CDR3 loop: CASSYGQTDTQYF. CDR3 in DNA: TGTGCCAGCAGCTACGGACAGACGGATACGCAGTATTTT.

The genes are TRBV11-2 and TRBJ2-5; 9 nucleotides line up with TRBD2. The CDR3 is 15 amino acids. V lost 2 bases, J lost 5 bases, and 6 bases stayed unmatched. The germline CDR1 and CDR2 sequences are SGHAT and FQNNGV. CDR3 sequence reads: CASSLTSGWSETQYF. In nucleotides, the CDR3 is TGTGCCAGCAGCTTAACTAGCGGGTGGTCGGAGACCCAGTACTTC.

The chain is built from TRBV14 and TRBJ2-4, with TRBD2 matching over 9 bases. The germline gives CDR1 SGHDN, CDR2 FVKESK. J gave up 0 bases and V 4 bases, and 7 bases lay outside the gene matches. This CDR3 has 17 residues. The CDR3 coding sequence is TGTGCCAGCAGCCCGCGGACTAGCGATCTAGCCAAAAACATTCAGTACTTC. This codes for CASSPRTSDLAKNIQYF.

The rearrangement links TRBV5-5 to TRBJ2-7; TRBD1 might be the D (5 bases). CDR3 length equals 15 residues. Germline-derived CDR1 and CDR2 are SGHKS and YYEKEE (reference sequence). Trimming pared 0 bases from V and 3 bases from J, leaving 13 bases between. CDR3 in DNA: TGTGCCAGCAGCTTGGCATTAGGGGAAGGCTACGAGCAGTACTTC. Translation gives CASSLALGEGYEQYF.

The V gene is TRBV7-4, the J gene TRBJ2-1, with no clear D. Looked up from germline, CDR1 is SGHVT and CDR2 is SQSDAQ. This CDR3 contains 15 residues. The V gene lost 2 bases and the J gene lost 2 bases, with 10 bases spanning the gap. CDR3 nucleotide sequence: TGTGCCAGCAGCTTAAGAAGCGCGCCCTACAATGAGCAGTTCTTC. Translation gives CASSLRSAPYNEQFF.

The rearrangement uses TRBV29-1 and TRBJ1-2; 8 nucleotides match TRBD1. CDR3 length: 15 residues. V lost 4 bases to trimming and J lost 2 bases; unmatched junction nucleotides: 9. The germline CDR1 and CDR2 sequences are SQVTM and ANQGSEA. This chain's CDR3 is CSVGTGQGINYGYTF. The CDR3 DNA reads as TGCAGCGTTGGGACAGGGCAGGGTATCAACTATGGCTACACCTTC.

The gene calls are TRBV4-3 and TRBJ2-7; D could derive from TRBD1 or TRBD2 (5 bases each). CDR1 LGHNA and CDR2 YSLEER come from the germline V gene. Trimming removed 1 base at V and 4 bases at J, with 20 bases between. The CDR3 is made up of 17 amino acids. DNA for the CDR3: TGCGCCAGCAGCCAAGGGCCTCGGGGCCTAGCCCATTACGAGCAGTACTTC. Translation: CASSQGPRGLAHYEQYF.